This note documents a single TCR beta chain sequence. Its antigen is still unknown. It may be a read error: a sequence one base away is much more abundant. Since the CDR3 does not end with the conserved phenylalanine or tryptophan, this likely comes from a read error. This specimen belongs to a study of breast tumors, draining lymph nodes, adjacent tissues. Study findings and constraints: Compared with lymph nodes, tumors were less diverse; compared with nontumor tissue, more.

TCRdb reanalysed the multiplex PCR reads using MiXCR and keeps one entry per CDR3 protein. The sample yields 100,000 to 150,000 distinct CDR3 sequences, 20% to 25% seen once. Axillary draining lymph nodes of breast cancer patients supplied the node samples. The CDR3 runs to 15 residues. Germline CDR1 and CDR2: LNHDA and SQIVND (reference sequence). V gave up 6 bases and J gave up 3 bases; unmatched junction bases: 6. Sequenced input: axillary lymph node tissue. This TCR was recovered from a female donor with breast cancer. Some clones in this sample may be carry-over from other donors' samples. The chain carries TRBV19 and TRBJ1-4; 8 nucleotides agree with TRBD1. CDR3 amino acids: CASRAWTGPNEKLFL. Here the CDR3 DNA reads TGTGCCAGTAGAGCGTGGACAGGGCCTAATGAAAAACTGTTTCTT.